These T cell receptor beta chains were read from a single sample in a study of CD8 T cells in Susac syndrome. TCRdb passed the immunoSEQ multiplex PCR reads through MiXCR, listing each CDR3 protein once. The profile shows approximately 130,000 distinct CDR3 sequences, more than 75% of them singletons. Material for sequencing was CD8+ T cells from PBMCs. The receptor set was obtained from a human donor with multiple sclerosis. The CDR3 runs from the conserved cysteine through the conserved F or W. The D gene is left open where the match is weak. Only part of the rows carry a size: once, few, many, or a class if the clone is expanded.

j_gene,abundance,v_gene,d_gene,CDR3aa,CDR3nt
TRBJ2-1,NA,TRBV29-1,NA,CSVEGLDSNEQFF,TGCAGCGTTGAAGGTCTTGACAGCAATGAGCAGTTCTTC
TRBJ1-1,once,TRBV15,NA,CATSSPGGNTEAFF,TGTGCCACCAGCTCCCCGGGAGGGAACACTGAAGCTTTCTTT
TRBJ2-7,few,TRBV29-1,NA,CSVQTGGVYEQYF,TGCAGCGTTCAAACAGGAGGGGTTTACGAGCAGTACTTC
TRBJ2-1,once,TRBV29-1,TRBD2,CSVEDLAGVTNEQFF,TGCAGCGTTGAAGATCTTGCGGGAGTAACAAATGAGCAGTTCTTC
TRBJ1-6,once,TRBV20-1,NA,CSASEGFGNSPLHF,TGCAGTGCTAGTGAGGGGTTTGGCAATTCACCCCTCCACTTT
TRBJ2-7,NA,TRBV9,NA,CASSVGGDGPYEQYF,TGTGCCAGCAGCGTAGGCGGGGATGGGCCCTACGAGCAGTACTTC
TRBJ1-2,NA,TRBV7-9,NA,CASSVGGFYGYTF,TGTGCCAGCAGCGTAGGGGGATTCTATGGCTACACCTTC
TRBJ1-4,NA,TRBV18,NA,CASSLTERALATNEKLFF,TGTGCCAGCTCACTAACCGAAAGGGCACTTGCAACTAATGAAAAACTGTTTTTT
TRBJ2-7,NA,TRBV18,NA,CASSPLVSGNYEQYF,TGTGCCAGCTCACCTTTGGTATCGGGGAACTACGAGCAGTACTTC
TRBJ2-7,NA,TRBV7-9,NA,CASSLGPDYEQYF,TGTGCCAGCAGCTTAGGCCCCGACTACGAGCAGTACTTC
TRBJ2-1,NA,TRBV2,NA,CASDPEGSEQFF,TGTGCCAGCGATCCAGAAGGCAGTGAGCAGTTCTTC
TRBJ1-1,few,TRBV25-1,TRBD1,CASSESGMTGSEAFF,TGTGCCAGCAGTGAATCCGGGATGACAGGGAGTGAAGCTTTCTTT
TRBJ2-2,NA,TRBV30,TRBD2,CAWSLAGAGELFF,TGTGCCTGGAGCCTAGCGGGAGCCGGGGAGCTGTTTTTT
TRBJ2-7,NA,TRBV6-2/TRBV6-3,NA,CASSTTEYEQYF,TGTGCCAGCAGTACGACAGAATACGAGCAGTACTTC
TRBJ1-2,once,TRBV6-2/TRBV6-3,TRBD1,CASSYSVGQNYGYTF,TGTGCCAGCAGTTACTCGGTGGGACAGAACTATGGCTACACCTTC
TRBJ2-1,once,TRBV29-1,NA,CSVESGHNEQFF,TGCAGCGTTGAAAGCGGTCACAATGAGCAGTTCTTC
TRBJ2-1,few,TRBV19,NA,CASSPGLLGGNEQFF,TGTGCCAGTAGTCCGGGACTCCTTGGGGGCAATGAGCAGTTCTTC